This TCR beta chain was captured by sequencing in a study of cytomegalovirus exposure and HLA in healthy donors. J was trimmed by 6 bases and V by 5 bases; bases with no gene match: 5. This CDR3 is built from 15 residues. CDR1 and CDR2 from the germline V gene are MNHNY and SVGAGI (reference sequence). General study findings and limits: In a later analysis, around 18,000 TCR beta sequences were associated with HLA alleles at 0.05 false discovery rate. With DRB1 most and HLA-C fewest, TCR association rates differed between HLA loci in a later analysis.

The PCR made use of 60 Vbeta and 13 Jbeta primers. Profiled with immunoSEQ multiplex PCR; TCRdb holds only in-frame clones, not every one. The sample has some 150,000 clones; roughly four fifths are singletons. With regard to this clone: The antigen is not known.

The receptor was derived from a woman aged 45 to 65 in good health and CMV-seronegative. This sequence joins TRBV6-6 and TRBJ2-1; TRBD2 aligns across 12 bases. The sequencing sample was made of PBMCs. For the CDR3, the DNA is TGTGCCAGCAGTGAGGGACTAGCGGGCCCCAATGAGCAGTTCTTC. The encoded protein is CASSEGLAGPNEQFF.